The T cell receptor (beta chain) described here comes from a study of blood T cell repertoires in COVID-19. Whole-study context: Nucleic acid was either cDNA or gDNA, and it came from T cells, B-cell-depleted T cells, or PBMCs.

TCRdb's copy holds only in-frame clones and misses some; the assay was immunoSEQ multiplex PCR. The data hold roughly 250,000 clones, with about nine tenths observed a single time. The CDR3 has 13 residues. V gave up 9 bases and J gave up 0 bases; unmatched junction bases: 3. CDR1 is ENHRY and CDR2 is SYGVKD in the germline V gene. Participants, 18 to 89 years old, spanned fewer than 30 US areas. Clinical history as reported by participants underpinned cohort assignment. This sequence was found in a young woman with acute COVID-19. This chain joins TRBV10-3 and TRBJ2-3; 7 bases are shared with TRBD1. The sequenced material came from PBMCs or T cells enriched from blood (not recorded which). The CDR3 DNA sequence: TGTGCCATACAGGGGCCAAGCACAGATACGCAGTATTTT. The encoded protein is CAIQGPSTDTQYF.